This T cell receptor (beta chain) was documented in a study of cytomegalovirus exposure and HLA in healthy donors. This CDR3 has 15 residues. V lost 4 bases and J lost 0, with 13 bases in between. Per germline, CDR1 KGHSY and CDR2 FQNENV. This PCR relied on a set of 60 Vbeta primers and 13 Jbeta primers. Measured with immunoSEQ multiplex PCR; TCRdb has only the in-frame clones, and not every one. The sample yields around 140,000 clones, 60% to 85% seen once. This clone has a single count. Its antigen is unknown. General observations from the study: Researchers reported in a later analysis that common viral pathogens appeared linked to several top clusters. TCR beta chains associated with HLA were, in a later analysis, more clonally expanded than equally common others.

The specimen sequenced was PBMCs. The chain joins TRBV16 to TRBJ2-7; no firm D call. This clonotype was sampled from a woman aged 18-29 years in good health and CMV-seronegative. The CDR3 DNA reads TGTGCCAGCAGCCCTAGTAGGAAGAGCTCCTACGAGCAGTACTTC. Its translation is CASSPSRKSSYEQYF. Complete variable domain (other parts from reference TRBV16 and TRBJ2-7): GEEVAQTPKHLVRGEGQKAKLYCAPIKGHSYVFWYQQVLKNEFKFLISFQNENVFDETGMPKERFSAKCLPNSPCSLEIQATKLEDSAVYFCASSPSRKSSYEQYFGPGTRLTVT.